These T cell receptor beta chains were read from a single sample in a study of T-cell reconstitution after alpha-beta-depleted transplantation in children. TCRdb used MiXCR to reprocess the PCR reads, holding one entry per CDR3 protein. The sample consists of about 77,000 distinct CDR3 sequences, 18% of them appearing once. Sample: PBMCs, mostly from graft donor cells, taken 360 days after TCRalphabeta/CD19-depleted stem cell transplant. These receptors came from a male patient between 2 and 15 years old who had a stem cell transplant for acute lymphoblastic leukemia, so the T cells may come from the graft donor. The CDR3 runs from the conserved cysteine through the conserved F or W. The D gene is left open where the match is weak. Expanded clones get a size class; other rows say once, few or many, or leave the size out.

j_gene: TRBJ2-1; d_gene: TRBD2; abundance: NA; v_gene: TRBV4-1; CDR3aa: CASSQVPKGTTYNEQFF; CDR3nt: TGCGCCAGCAGCCAAGTTCCCAAGGGGACTACCTACAATGAGCAGTTCTTC
j_gene: TRBJ2-3; d_gene: NA; abundance: NA; v_gene: TRBV29-1; CDR3aa: CSLGAGHADTQYF; CDR3nt: TGCAGCCTGGGGGCAGGGCACGCAGATACGCAGTATTTT
j_gene: TRBJ2-4; d_gene: TRBD1; abundance: NA; v_gene: TRBV27; CDR3aa: CASSLETGVRHIQYF; CDR3nt: TGTGCCAGCAGTTTGGAGACAGGGGTTAGACACATTCAGTACTTC
j_gene: TRBJ2-4; d_gene: NA; abundance: NA; v_gene: TRBV4-1; CDR3aa: CASSSGTTHHLAKNIQYF; CDR3nt: TGCGCCAGCAGCTCCGGGACAACTCATCATTTAGCCAAAAACATTCAGTACTTC
j_gene: TRBJ2-7; d_gene: NA; abundance: NA; v_gene: TRBV20-1; CDR3aa: CSARRGGDLLEQYF; CDR3nt: TGCAGTGCTAGAAGAGGGGGGGACCTCCTGGAGCAGTACTTC
j_gene: TRBJ2-4; d_gene: NA; abundance: NA; v_gene: TRBV12-3/TRBV12-4; CDR3aa: CASSSRTVINIQYF; CDR3nt: TGTGCCAGCAGTTCCCGGACAGTCATAAACATTCAGTACTTC
j_gene: TRBJ2-1; d_gene: NA; abundance: NA; v_gene: TRBV5-6; CDR3aa: CASSTGLINEQFF; CDR3nt: TGTGCCAGCAGCACTGGACTTATCAATGAGCAGTTCTTC
j_gene: TRBJ2-7; d_gene: TRBD1; abundance: few; v_gene: TRBV6-2/TRBV6-3; CDR3aa: CASRYNTRGTLPYF; CDR3nt: TGTGCCAGCAGGTACAATACCAGGGGGACGCTCCCTTACTTC
j_gene: TRBJ2-2; d_gene: TRBD2; abundance: NA; v_gene: TRBV24-1; CDR3aa: CATSDSRTSGITGELFF; CDR3nt: TGTGCCACCAGTGATTCACGGACTAGCGGGATAACCGGGGAGCTGTTTTTT
j_gene: TRBJ2-1; d_gene: TRBD2; abundance: few; v_gene: TRBV20-1; CDR3aa: CSAREGRAPYNEQFF; CDR3nt: TGCAGTGCTAGAGAAGGGAGGGCCCCCTACAATGAGCAGTTCTTC
j_gene: TRBJ1-1; d_gene: NA; abundance: NA; v_gene: TRBV20-1; CDR3aa: CSAGGNTEAFF; CDR3nt: TGCAGTGCTGGGGGGAACACTGAAGCTTTCTTT
j_gene: TRBJ1-1; d_gene: NA; abundance: few; v_gene: TRBV18; CDR3aa: CASSPVRFEAFF; CDR3nt: TGTGCCAGCTCACCAGTACGATTTGAAGCTTTCTTT
j_gene: TRBJ1-4; d_gene: TRBD1; abundance: NA; v_gene: TRBV4-1; CDR3aa: CASSQDRGQGEKLFF; CDR3nt: TGCGCCAGCAGCCAAGATCGGGGACAGGGAGAAAAACTGTTTTTT
j_gene: TRBJ2-1; d_gene: TRBD1; abundance: NA; v_gene: TRBV4-2; CDR3aa: CASSQAQGAGNEQFF; CDR3nt: TGTGCCAGCAGCCAAGCCCAGGGGGCGGGCAATGAGCAGTTCTTC
j_gene: TRBJ2-5; d_gene: TRBD2; abundance: NA; v_gene: TRBV7-2; CDR3aa: CASSLIAGGQTQYF; CDR3nt: TGTGCCAGCAGCTTAATAGCGGGAGGACAGACCCAGTACTTC
j_gene: TRBJ2-1; d_gene: NA; abundance: many; v_gene: TRBV19; CDR3aa: CASSIRGTAGRGQFF; CDR3nt: TGTGCCAGTAGTATTAGGGGGACAGCCGGGAGAGGGCAGTTCTTC
j_gene: TRBJ2-2; d_gene: NA; abundance: NA; v_gene: TRBV18; CDR3aa: CASSPPFRRALNTGELFF; CDR3nt: TGTGCCAGCTCACCACCCTTTAGGAGGGCTCTGAACACCGGGGAGCTGTTTTTT
j_gene: TRBJ2-7; d_gene: TRBD2; abundance: NA; v_gene: TRBV28; CDR3aa: CASSFWTSGRAQSFEQYF; CDR3nt: TGTGCCAGCAGTTTCTGGACTAGCGGGAGGGCCCAATCGTTCGAGCAGTACTTC
j_gene: TRBJ2-7; d_gene: NA; abundance: NA; v_gene: TRBV20-1; CDR3aa: CSARAQSGYEQYF; CDR3nt: TGCAGTGCTAGGGCCCAAAGTGGCTACGAGCAGTACTTC
j_gene: TRBJ1-6; d_gene: NA; abundance: few; v_gene: TRBV10-2; CDR3aa: CASSESGADSPLHF; CDR3nt: TGCGCCAGCAGTGAGTCGGGTGCGGATTCACCCCTCCACTTT
j_gene: TRBJ2-5; d_gene: NA; abundance: few; v_gene: TRBV6-1; CDR3aa: CASSEGRQTQYF; CDR3nt: TGTGCCAGCAGTGAAGGCAGACAGACCCAGTACTTC
j_gene: TRBJ2-1; d_gene: NA; abundance: NA; v_gene: TRBV12-3/TRBV12-4; CDR3aa: CASTQRNEQFF; CDR3nt: TGTGCCAGCACTCAAAGGAATGAGCAGTTCTTC
j_gene: TRBJ2-5; d_gene: TRBD1; abundance: NA; v_gene: TRBV7-9; CDR3aa: CASSTGTGGQEETQYF; CDR3nt: TGTGCCAGCAGCACGGGGACAGGGGGCCAAGAAGAGACCCAGTACTTC
j_gene: TRBJ1-5; d_gene: NA; abundance: few; v_gene: TRBV28; CDR3aa: CASSLGPRDQPQHF; CDR3nt: TGTGCCAGCAGTTTAGGCCCACGGGATCAGCCCCAGCATTTT
j_gene: TRBJ2-7; d_gene: TRBD2; abundance: NA; v_gene: TRBV12-3/TRBV12-4; CDR3aa: CASSDGTSGRPEEQYF; CDR3nt: TGTGCCAGCAGCGACGGGACTAGCGGGAGGCCAGAGGAGCAGTACTTC
j_gene: TRBJ2-1; d_gene: TRBD2; abundance: NA; v_gene: TRBV7-8; CDR3aa: CASSILPSGSSYNEQFF; CDR3nt: TGTGCCAGCAGCATTCTACCCAGCGGGAGCTCCTACAATGAGCAGTTCTTC
j_gene: TRBJ2-1; d_gene: TRBD2; abundance: few; v_gene: TRBV12-3/TRBV12-4; CDR3aa: CASSLSRGGRSGYYNEQFF; CDR3nt: TGTGCCAGCAGTTTAAGTCGTGGCGGGAGATCGGGGTACTACAATGAGCAGTTCTTC
j_gene: TRBJ2-1; d_gene: TRBD2; abundance: NA; v_gene: TRBV24-1; CDR3aa: CATSRGLAGGRMNNEQFF; CDR3nt: TGTGCCACCAGTAGGGGACTAGCGGGAGGAAGGATGAACAATGAGCAGTTCTTC
j_gene: TRBJ2-6; d_gene: NA; abundance: NA; v_gene: TRBV30; CDR3aa: CAWRPHRVYSGANVLTF; CDR3nt: TGTGCCTGGAGACCACACAGGGTTTACTCTGGGGCCAACGTCCTGACTTTC
j_gene: TRBJ2-3; d_gene: NA; abundance: few; v_gene: TRBV12-3/TRBV12-4; CDR3aa: CASSVRGPGRTDTQYF; CDR3nt: TGTGCCAGCAGTGTCCGGGGGCCGGGTAGAACAGATACGCAGTATTTT